These T cell receptor beta chains were read from a single sample in a study of T cells in Graves' hyperthyroidism and ophthalmopathy. Using its own MiXCR run on the multiplex PCR reads, TCRdb lists one record per CDR3 protein. This table holds 690,000 or so distinct CDR3 sequences, 18% found once. The sequencing sample was made of blood. Receptor source: a woman in her forties or fifties with Graves' hyperthyroidism that later progressed to Graves' ophthalmopathy. Both conserved end residues are part of each CDR3. D genes are given only for firm matches. The listing skips clone size in some rows; elsewhere it reads once, few, many or a size class.

abundance	d_gene	v_gene	j_gene	CDR3nt	CDR3aa
many	-	TRBV20-1	TRBJ1-2	TGCAGTGCTAGTCGCCGCCTCACTAACTATGGCTACACCTTC	CSASRRLTNYGYTF
few	TRBD1	TRBV27	TRBJ1-5	TGTGCCAGCAGGTCCGGGACAGCAGGTCAGCCCCAGCATTTT	CASRSGTAGQPQHF
few	TRBD1	TRBV6-1	TRBJ1-1	TGTGCCAGCAGGGATGGGACAGGCAGCCTGAACACTGAAGCTTTCTTT	CASRDGTGSLNTEAFF
-	TRBD2	TRBV7-8	TRBJ2-1	TGTGCCAGTACTCTAGCGGAGGGTGTGAGCGGGGGGGCCGATGAGCAGTTCTTC	CASTLAEGVSGGADEQFF
few	-	TRBV10-2	TRBJ2-1	TGCGCCAGCCCGCCGGGCCGGCTACTTAATGAGCAGTTCTTC	CASPPGRLLNEQFF
few	TRBD1	TRBV3-1	TRBJ2-5	TGTGCCAGCAGCCACGGCCGGACAGGGGAAAAGACCCAGTACTTC	CASSHGRTGEKTQYF
-	-	TRBV10-2	TRBJ2-5	TGCGCCAGCAGTGATTCAGGGTACCAAGAGACCCAGTACTTC	CASSDSGYQETQYF
-	TRBD1	TRBV5-1	TRBJ2-4	TGCGCCAGCAGCCCGGGGACAGGCTACATTCAGTACTTC	CASSPGTGYIQYF
many	-	TRBV11-2	TRBJ1-1	TGTGCCAGCAGCCATCGACGGGATGAAGCTTTCTTT	CASSHRRDEAFF
many	-	TRBV4-1	TRBJ1-1	TGCGCCAGCAGCCAACCGGCGCAGGGGAACACTGAAGCTTTCTTT	CASSQPAQGNTEAFF
few	-	TRBV29-1	TRBJ2-1	TGCAGCGTTGAAGATGCGTTGAGCAGAGGGGGCAATGAGCAGTTCTTC	CSVEDALSRGGNEQFF
many	-	TRBV6-1	TRBJ2-5	TGTGCCAGCAGAAAACCGTACCAAGAGACCCAGTACTTC	CASRKPYQETQYF
many	TRBD1	TRBV5-1	TRBJ1-1	TGCGCCAGCAGCGGCAGGGGGCCGGACACTGAAGCTTTCTTT	CASSGRGPDTEAFF
few	TRBD1	TRBV12-3/TRBV12-4	TRBJ2-6	TGTGCCAGCAGTTTTACAGGGGAAGGGGCCAACGTCCTGACTTTC	CASSFTGEGANVLTF
-	TRBD1	TRBV7-9	TRBJ1-1	TGTGCCAGCAGCTCACTAATCGGACAGGGGGCAAACACTGAAGCTTTCTTT	CASSSLIGQGANTEAFF
many	-	TRBV20-1	TRBJ1-1	TGCAGTGCTAGAGATGCCGGCGAAGCTTTCTTT	CSARDAGEAFF
-	TRBD1	TRBV3-1	TRBJ1-2	TGTGCCAGCAGCCAAGACCTGACAGGGGGCAGAGGCTACACCTTC	CASSQDLTGGRGYTF
-	TRBD2	TRBV6-1	TRBJ2-3	TGTGCCAGCAGTGAAGCGCCCAGCGGGGGGGATACGCAGTATTTT	CASSEAPSGGDTQYF
-	-	TRBV14	TRBJ2-1	TGTGCCAGCAGCCAAGCCCTAGTAGGTGAGCAGTTCTTC	CASSQALVGEQFF
many	-	TRBV9	TRBJ1-5	TGTGCCAGCAACGCCGCCGGGTCCCACAATCAGCCCCAGCATTTT	CASNAAGSHNQPQHF
few	-	TRBV5-1	TRBJ2-2	TGCGCCAGCAGCTTGGCGGGAGAAGGCGCCGGGGAGCTGTTTTTT	CASSLAGEGAGELFF
-	-	TRBV6-1	TRBJ1-1	TGTGCCAGCAGTCCTCCGGGATTATCGATGTCTGAAGCTTTCTTT	CASSPPGLSMSEAFF
-	TRBD2	TRBV10-2	TRBJ2-1	TGCGCCAGCAAAGAGCGGGGGAGAGGGTCTGAGCAGTTCTTC	CASKERGRGSEQFF
-	TRBD1	TRBV15	TRBJ1-4	TGTGCCACCAGCAGAGAGGGGACAGGGGGTGAAAAACTGTTTTTT	CATSREGTGGEKLFF
many	TRBD1	TRBV2	TRBJ2-3	TGTGCCAGCAGTTACGGCCCTACTGAGGACAGGGTTATAGATACGCAGTATTTT	CASSYGPTEDRVIDTQYF
-	-	TRBV19	TRBJ1-1	TGTGCCAGTCGCCCGGTTGGAGATCCCAACGCTGAAGCTTTCTTT	CASRPVGDPNAEAFF
few	-	TRBV7-2	TRBJ1-2	TGTGCCAGCAGCTTACATGGGACGCAGATTTCCTATGGCTACACCTTC	CASSLHGTQISYGYTF
few	TRBD2	TRBV9	TRBJ2-3	TGTGCCAGCAGCGTAGGAGTTAGCGGGGGCACAGATACGCAGTATTTT	CASSVGVSGGTDTQYF
-	-	TRBV7-6	TRBJ1-1	TGTGCCAGCAGCTTCGACAGCCGTATGAACACTGAAGCTTTCTTT	CASSFDSRMNTEAFF
many	TRBD1	TRBV7-9	TRBJ1-2	TGTGCCAGCAGCTCGCGAAAGACCGGACAGGGGGTCTACTATGGCTACACCTTC	CASSSRKTGQGVYYGYTF
-	-	TRBV5-4	TRBJ2-2	TGTGCCAGCAGCCCCACCGACGGCGCCGGGGAGCTGTTTTTT	CASSPTDGAGELFF
many	-	TRBV7-9	TRBJ2-5	TGTGCCAGCAGACCAAGCGGCCAAGAGACCCAGTACTTC	CASRPSGQETQYF
-	-	TRBV3-1	TRBJ1-5	TGTGCCAGCAGCCAAGATGGGGGAGGTAATCAGCCCCAGCATTTT	CASSQDGGGNQPQHF
many	TRBD1	TRBV11-2	TRBJ2-1	TGTGCCAGCACCCCTGTGACAGGGGTCAATGAGCAGTTCTTC	CASTPVTGVNEQFF
once	-	TRBV19	TRBJ2-3	TGTGCCAGTCGTCTTGAGAGGGTGAGCACAGATACGCAGTATTTT	CASRLERVSTDTQYF
few	-	TRBV2	TRBJ1-2	TGTGCCAGCAGACAAGGCGCGACACCGAACTATGGCTACACCTTC	CASRQGATPNYGYTF
-	-	TRBV9	TRBJ2-2	TGTGCCAGCAGCGTAGAATGGGGTGGCGGGGAGCTGTTTTTT	CASSVEWGGGELFF
many	-	TRBV20-1	TRBJ2-3	TGCAGTGCCCCCTCTGGCGGGGAAACAGATACGCAGTATTTT	CSAPSGGETDTQYF
many	TRBD1	TRBV3-1	TRBJ2-7	TGTGCCAGCAGCCAGACCGCCGGGACAGGGGCCTACGAGCAGTACTTC	CASSQTAGTGAYEQYF
-	-	TRBV18	TRBJ1-2	TGTGCCAGCTCACTAACTGGGGTGGGCTATGGCTACACCTTC	CASSLTGVGYGYTF
few	TRBD2	TRBV7-8	TRBJ2-3	TGTGCCAGCAGCGAAACTAGCGGGGAGGCAGATACGCAGTATTTT	CASSETSGEADTQYF
many	TRBD1	TRBV5-1	TRBJ1-1	TGCGCCAGCAGCTTGTGGACAGGGCAAATGAACACTGAAGCTTTCTTT	CASSLWTGQMNTEAFF
-	-	TRBV30	TRBJ1-5	TGTGCCTGGAGTATATTCGACGGCAGCAATCAGCCCCAGCATTTT	CAWSIFDGSNQPQHF
few	-	TRBV15	TRBJ1-2	TGTGCCACCAGCAGAGATCTGGGGGACGGTGGCTACACCTTC	CATSRDLGDGGYTF
few	-	TRBV7-9	TRBJ2-1	TGTGCCAGCAGCTTAGCCCGGGATATCAATGAGCAGTTCTTC	CASSLARDINEQFF
many	-	TRBV9	TRBJ2-6	TGTGCCAGCAGCGTACTTTTCGGCGCTGGGGCCAACGTCCTGACTTTC	CASSVLFGAGANVLTF
-	-	TRBV20-1	TRBJ2-1	TGCAGTGCTAGACCTCAAGGGAGCTCCTACAATGAGCAGTTCTTC	CSARPQGSSYNEQFF
-	-	TRBV5-5	TRBJ1-3	TGTGCCAGCAGCTTGAGAATCGACCCAAACTCTGGAAACACCATATATTTT	CASSLRIDPNSGNTIYF
few	TRBD2	TRBV30	TRBJ2-1	TGTGCCTGGAGTGGGCCAGCGGGGGGAGTGGAGAGGCAGTTCTTC	CAWSGPAGGVERQFF
few	TRBD2	TRBV4-1	TRBJ2-5	TGCGCCAGCAGCCACGGGGGTAGCGGGGTCAGGGAAGAGACCCAGTACTTC	CASSHGGSGVREETQYF
few	-	TRBV4-2	TRBJ1-1	TGTGCCAGCAGCCAAGAAGGGACCGGGGGACTTGAAGCTTTCTTT	CASSQEGTGGLEAFF